Listed below are T cell receptor beta chains from one sample, sequenced in a study of blood T cell repertoires in COVID-19. The assay was immunoSEQ multiplex PCR, and TCRdb's table has in-frame clones only and misses some. The table has about 160,000 clones, 90% seen once; the top ten hold 15% to 20%. Sequencing input: peripheral blood. Receptor source: a man between 60 and 70 years old with active or convalescent COVID-19. Each CDR3 is given with its conserved first and last residue. The order of the fields is D gene, clone size, V gene, J gene, CDR3 DNA, CDR3 protein. The D gene is left open where the match is weak. Size values are once, few and many counts, or a class for expanded clones, and some rows have none.

D: .; size: .; V: TRBV6-4; J: TRBJ1-1; DNA: TGTGCCAGCAGGGAAGAGGTAGGCACTGAAGCTTTCTTT; CDR3: CASREEVGTEAFF
D: TRBD1; size: .; V: TRBV5-1; J: TRBJ1-4; DNA: TGCGCCAGCAGCGAGGACAGGCTAAGGGAAAAACTGTTTTTT; CDR3: CASSEDRLREKLFF
D: .; size: .; V: TRBV7-9; J: TRBJ1-2; DNA: TGTGCCAGCGGTCTCATGTCAGGTGGTGGCTACACCTTC; CDR3: CASGLMSGGGYTF
D: TRBD1; size: .; V: TRBV7-9; J: TRBJ1-5; DNA: TGTGCCAGCAGCTTAGCGGGACAGGGGGCTGACAATCAGCCCCAGCATTTT; CDR3: CASSLAGQGADNQPQHF
D: .; size: .; V: TRBV5-6; J: TRBJ1-5; DNA: TGTGCCAGCAGCTTAGGTGCGGGCGAGCCCCAGCATTTT; CDR3: CASSLGAGEPQHF
D: TRBD1; size: .; V: TRBV9; J: TRBJ2-3; DNA: TGTGCCAGCAGCGATTATCGTCGACAGGGCGATACGCAGTATTTT; CDR3: CASSDYRRQGDTQYF
D: TRBD1; size: few; V: TRBV19; J: TRBJ1-1; DNA: TGTGCCAGTAGTGCCGGACAGGGATCGGACACTGAAGCTTTCTTT; CDR3: CASSAGQGSDTEAFF
D: TRBD2; size: .; V: TRBV5-1; J: TRBJ2-7; DNA: TGCGCCAGCAGCTTGTCCGGGACTAGGGGTGAGCAGTACTTC; CDR3: CASSLSGTRGEQYF
D: .; size: .; V: TRBV18; J: TRBJ1-5; DNA: TGTGCCAGCTCACCCCGACAGTTATATAGCAATCAGCCCCAGCATTTT; CDR3: CASSPRQLYSNQPQHF
D: .; size: .; V: TRBV27; J: TRBJ2-2; DNA: TGTGCCAGCAGTCCGGGGGTTCCCCGGACCGGGGAGCTGTTTTTT; CDR3: CASSPGVPRTGELFF
D: .; size: .; V: TRBV5-1; J: TRBJ2-7; DNA: TGCGCCAGCAGCAGAGGGCTAGCCTACGAGCAGTACTTC; CDR3: CASSRGLAYEQYF
D: TRBD1; size: .; V: TRBV11-2; J: TRBJ1-2; DNA: TGTGCCAGCAGCTTTGCCCCAGGGGGCTATGGCTACACCTTC; CDR3: CASSFAPGGYGYTF
D: TRBD1; size: .; V: TRBV7-6; J: TRBJ1-5; DNA: TGTGCCAGCAGCCCACGGGACAGGGACGGAGGTCAGCCCCAGCATTTT; CDR3: CASSPRDRDGGQPQHF
D: .; size: .; V: TRBV5-1; J: TRBJ2-2; DNA: TGCGCCAGCAGCCAGGGACAAAACACCGGGGAGCTGTTTTTT; CDR3: CASSQGQNTGELFF
D: TRBD1; size: .; V: TRBV18; J: TRBJ1-1; DNA: TGTGCCAGCTCACCACCTCAGGGGGTGGGTCGGACTGAAGCTTTCTTT; CDR3: CASSPPQGVGRTEAFF
D: .; size: .; V: TRBV3-1/TRBV3-2; J: TRBJ1-3; DNA: TGTGCCAGCAGCCAAGAAATGGCGGCAGGAAACACCATATATTTT; CDR3: CASSQEMAAGNTIYF
D: TRBD2; size: .; V: TRBV4-2; J: TRBJ2-7; DNA: TGTGCCAGCAGCCAAGGATTACTAGCGAGTGAGCAGTACTTC; CDR3: CASSQGLLASEQYF
D: .; size: .; V: TRBV29-1; J: TRBJ2-1; DNA: TGCAGCGTTACCAGGGTTGAGCAGTTCTTC; CDR3: CSVTRVEQFF
D: TRBD2; size: .; V: TRBV10-1; J: TRBJ2-5; DNA: TGCGCCAGCAGTGAGTTGCGGGAGTATCAAGAGACCCAGTACTTC; CDR3: CASSELREYQETQYF
D: .; size: .; V: TRBV7-9; J: TRBJ1-5; DNA: TGTGCCAGCAGCTTATGGGCAGAACATGGCAATCAGCCCCAGCATTTT; CDR3: CASSLWAEHGNQPQHF
D: .; size: .; V: TRBV29-1; J: TRBJ2-2; DNA: TGCAGCGTACCGGACAGTACCGGGGAGCTGTTTTTT; CDR3: CSVPDSTGELFF
D: .; size: .; V: TRBV5-6; J: TRBJ1-2; DNA: TGTGCCAGCTCTACGGGGGGCTATGGCTACACCTTC; CDR3: CASSTGGYGYTF
D: TRBD1; size: .; V: TRBV10-3; J: TRBJ1-6; DNA: TGTGCCATCAGCGGCTGGGACAGAGGTTCACCCCTCCACTTT; CDR3: CAISGWDRGSPLHF
D: TRBD1; size: once; V: TRBV6-5; J: TRBJ2-7; DNA: TGTGCCAGCAGTTCAAGAGGGGGGACAGGGAAGTACTTC; CDR3: CASSSRGGTGKYF
D: TRBD2; size: .; V: TRBV7-8; J: TRBJ2-1; DNA: TGTGCCAGCAGCTGGGACTATTCCCACAATGAGCAGTTCTTC; CDR3: CASSWDYSHNEQFF
D: .; size: .; V: TRBV7-8; J: TRBJ2-5; DNA: TGTGCCAGCAGCTCCATGGGCCAATTCCAAGAGACCCAGTACTTC; CDR3: CASSSMGQFQETQYF
D: .; size: .; V: TRBV2; J: TRBJ2-6; DNA: TGTGCCAGCAGTGGAGGGAACTCTGGGGCCAACGTCCTGACTTTC; CDR3: CASSGGNSGANVLTF
D: TRBD1; size: .; V: TRBV7-9; J: TRBJ1-5; DNA: TGTGCCAGCAGCCGGGACAGTAATCAGCCCCAGCATTTT; CDR3: CASSRDSNQPQHF
D: .; size: .; V: TRBV11-2; J: TRBJ1-5; DNA: TGTGCCAGCAGCTCTCAGATGGATCAGCCCCAGCATTTT; CDR3: CASSSQMDQPQHF
D: TRBD1; size: .; V: TRBV4-1; J: TRBJ2-1; DNA: TGCGCCAGCAGCCAATACTCCGGGACAGGGAGGGCCCATGAGCAGTTCTTC; CDR3: CASSQYSGTGRAHEQFF
D: .; size: .; V: TRBV10-2; J: TRBJ1-1; DNA: TGCGCCAGCAGTGAACGGGGGTACGAGAACACTGAAGCTTTCTTT; CDR3: CASSERGYENTEAFF
D: TRBD1; size: once; V: TRBV27; J: TRBJ1-5; DNA: TGTGCCAGCAGCTCGACAGGGAGGAATCAGCCCCAGCATTTT; CDR3: CASSSTGRNQPQHF
D: TRBD1; size: .; V: TRBV9; J: TRBJ2-5; DNA: TGTGCCAGCAGCGTAGCGACAGGGGTTAGGGAGACCCAGTACTTC; CDR3: CASSVATGVRETQYF
D: TRBD1; size: .; V: TRBV4-1; J: TRBJ2-7; DNA: TGCGCCAGCAGCTACCGGGACAGGGGGGTCTACGAGCAGTACTTC; CDR3: CASSYRDRGVYEQYF
D: .; size: .; V: TRBV5-1; J: TRBJ1-4; DNA: TGCGCCAGCAGCAGGGACAACCCAACTAATGAAAAACTGTTTTTT; CDR3: CASSRDNPTNEKLFF
D: TRBD1; size: .; V: TRBV27; J: TRBJ2-1; DNA: TGTGCCAGCAGTTTGCCCAGGGGGTCAGGCTACAATGAGCAGTTCTTC; CDR3: CASSLPRGSGYNEQFF
D: TRBD1; size: once; V: TRBV29-1; J: TRBJ2-7; DNA: TGCAGCGTTGGTCCACCAACAGGGGGTTCTCACGAGCAGTACTTC; CDR3: CSVGPPTGGSHEQYF
D: TRBD1; size: .; V: TRBV9; J: TRBJ1-3; DNA: TGTGCCAGCAGCGGACAGGGGCTACTCTCTGGAAACACCATATATTTT; CDR3: CASSGQGLLSGNTIYF
D: TRBD2; size: .; V: TRBV6-1; J: TRBJ2-7; DNA: TGTGCCAGCAGTGATTCGGGGAGACTAGCGGGCCTCTACGAGCAGTACTTC; CDR3: CASSDSGRLAGLYEQYF
D: TRBD1; size: .; V: TRBV23-1; J: TRBJ1-3; DNA: TGCGCCAGCAGTCAACCTAAACAGGGGACTAGATCTGGAAACACCATATATTTT; CDR3: CASSQPKQGTRSGNTIYF
D: .; size: .; V: TRBV11-2; J: TRBJ1-1; DNA: TGTGCCAGCAGCTTAGAGCTGGGGGGCACTGAAGCTTTCTTT; CDR3: CASSLELGGTEAFF
D: .; size: .; V: TRBV2; J: TRBJ1-1; DNA: TGTGCCAGCAGCTATAGTGGTTTGATGAACACTGAAGCTTTCTTT; CDR3: CASSYSGLMNTEAFF
D: .; size: .; V: TRBV3-1/TRBV3-2; J: TRBJ1-4; DNA: TGTGCCAGCAGCCCCTGGACAGAGAGTTCTAATGAAAAACTGTTTTTT; CDR3: CASSPWTESSNEKLFF
D: .; size: few; V: TRBV7-9; J: TRBJ1-6; DNA: TGTGCCAGCAGCCCACAGGGATTTCCTAATTCACCCCTCCACTTT; CDR3: CASSPQGFPNSPLHF
D: .; size: .; V: TRBV5-1; J: TRBJ1-1; DNA: TGCGCCAGCAATCCACAGGGTATGAACACTGAAGCTTTCTTT; CDR3: CASNPQGMNTEAFF
D: .; size: once; V: TRBV19; J: TRBJ1-1; DNA: TGTGCCAGTAGTATGCCGGGACACCCGAACACTGAAGCTTTCTTT; CDR3: CASSMPGHPNTEAFF
D: TRBD1; size: .; V: TRBV5-1; J: TRBJ1-1; DNA: TGCGCCAGCAGCTTCACAGCCAGACAGGGTTGGGCTGAAGCTTTCTTT; CDR3: CASSFTARQGWAEAFF
D: .; size: once; V: TRBV11-1; J: TRBJ1-1; DNA: TGTGCCAGCAGCTTAACAGTGAACACTGAAGCTTTCTTT; CDR3: CASSLTVNTEAFF
D: .; size: .; V: TRBV29-1; J: TRBJ2-7; DNA: TGCAGTGCAGCCGGGAGCCGAGAGCAGTACTTC; CDR3: CSAAGSREQYF
D: .; size: once; V: TRBV11-2; J: TRBJ2-4; DNA: TGTGCCAGCAGCCCATTGGGGGGGCACTTC; CDR3: CASSPLGGHF
D: .; size: .; V: TRBV5-1; J: TRBJ2-7; DNA: TGCGCCAGCAGCAGTCAGGGGGGCGAGCAGTACTTC; CDR3: CASSSQGGEQYF
D: .; size: .; V: TRBV27; J: TRBJ1-2; DNA: TGTGCCAGCAGTTTATCGTCCGGGGAGGTCTATGGCTACACCTTC; CDR3: CASSLSSGEVYGYTF
D: TRBD2; size: .; V: TRBV5-1; J: TRBJ2-2; DNA: TGCGCCAGCAGCACACCGGGACTAGCGGGAGTCACCGGGGAGCTGTTTTTT; CDR3: CASSTPGLAGVTGELFF
D: .; size: .; V: TRBV18; J: TRBJ2-7; DNA: TGTGCCAGCTCACCACAGGGGTCGGGTGGCTACGAGCAGTACTTC; CDR3: CASSPQGSGGYEQYF
D: .; size: .; V: TRBV12-3/TRBV12-4; J: TRBJ1-1; DNA: TGTGCCAGCAGGTGGCCGAACACTGAAGCTTTCTTT; CDR3: CASRWPNTEAFF
D: TRBD1; size: .; V: TRBV19; J: TRBJ1-5; DNA: TGTGCCAGTAATCTACTGACAGGGAGTCAGCCCCAGCATTTT; CDR3: CASNLLTGSQPQHF
D: TRBD1; size: .; V: TRBV7-9; J: TRBJ1-2; DNA: TGTGCCAGCAGCTCCGGGACAGTTGCTAACTATGGCTACACCTTC; CDR3: CASSSGTVANYGYTF
D: .; size: .; V: TRBV10-3; J: TRBJ2-7; DNA: TGTGCCATCACCTCTACTATTTCCTACGAGCAGTACTTC; CDR3: CAITSTISYEQYF
D: TRBD1; size: .; V: TRBV18; J: TRBJ2-2; DNA: TGTGCCAGCTCACCGAGACAGGGTGACACCGGGGAGCTGTTTTTT; CDR3: CASSPRQGDTGELFF